The 11 T cell receptor beta chains below come from one sample, sequenced in a study of OX40 agonist ivuxolimab in advanced cancers. Sequenced by immunoSEQ multiplex PCR; TCRdb stores in-frame clones only, minus some. The sample lists 99,000 or so clones, about 96% occurring once. The sample was CD4+ or CD8+ T cells sorted from blood, taken in a trial of the OX40 agonist ivuxolimab. All receptors come from an adult with an advanced solid tumor such as melanoma, head and neck, liver or kidney cancer.

The chain is built from TRBV5-1 and TRBJ2-1, with D possibly matching TRBD2 (6 bases). The CDR3 extends over 15 amino acids. V dropped 0 bases and J dropped 7 bases, with 14 bases sitting between them. Germline V gene sequence: CDR1 SGHRS, CDR2 YFSETQ. CDR3 protein: CASSLDGSLVNEQFF. DNA for the CDR3: TGCGCCAGCAGCTTGGACGGGAGTCTGGTGAATGAGCAGTTCTTC.

The rearrangement uses TRBV25-1 and TRBJ2-2, with D possibly called TRBD1 or TRBD2 (5 bases each). The CDR3 covers 15 residues. Germline V gene lookup returns CDR1 MGHDK and CDR2 SYGVNS. Deletions cut 3 bases from V and 2 bases from J, with 10 bases between. The CDR3 nucleotides are TGTGCCAGCAGTGATAGGGACCATAACACCGGGGAGCTGTTTTTT. Its protein is CASSDRDHNTGELFF. The full variable domain, rest sourced from reference TRBV25-1 and TRBJ2-2, is EADIYQTPRYLVIGTGKKITLECSQTMGHDKMYWYQQDPGMELHLIHYSYGVNSTEKGDLSSESTVSRIRTEHFPLTLESARPSHTSQYLCASSDRDHNTGELFFGEGSRLTVL.

The chain couples TRBV6-5 to TRBJ2-3, with a tentative D call TRBD2 (6 bases). The CDR3 consists of 15 residues. CDR1 and CDR2 (germline): MNHEY, SVGAGI. With 4 bases removed from V and 0 bases from J, the gap between germline ends came to 11 bases. CDR3 amino acids: CASSWRGSSTDTQYF. CDR3 sequence (DNA): TGTGCCAGCAGTTGGAGGGGTTCTAGCACAGATACGCAGTATTTT.

The rearrangement joins TRBV19 to TRBJ2-5; D remains unclear. Trimming pared 4 bases from V and 3 bases from J, leaving 12 bases between. The CDR3 covers 14 residues. The germline V gene has CDR1 LNHDA and CDR2 SQIVND (reference sequence). The CDR3, as DNA: TGTGCCAGTAGTAACGCGTGGGATGAAGAGACCCAGTACTTC. Translated: CASSNAWDEETQYF. Full variable domain (rest looked up from reference TRBV19 and TRBJ2-5): DGGITQSPKYLFRKEGQNVTLSCEQNLNHDAMYWYRQDPGQGLRLIYYSQIVNDFQKGDIAEGYSVSREKKESFPLTVTSAQKNPTAFYLCASSNAWDEETQYFGPGTRLLVL.

This sequence joins TRBV6-1 and TRBJ1-1; 7 bases agree with TRBD1. This CDR3 contains 17 residues. The V gene's germline CDR1 is MNHNS and CDR2 SASEGT. With V trimmed by 3 bases and J by 5 bases, 15 bases remained unmatched. CDR3 region: CASSDKPSEGAWTEAFF. CDR3 sequence (DNA): TGTGCCAGCAGTGATAAACCCAGTGAGGGGGCCTGGACTGAAGCTTTCTTT.

The V gene is TRBV4-3, the J gene TRBJ2-7; D tentatively reads TRBD1 or TRBD2 (5 bases each). This CDR3 is built from 14 residues. Germline values: CDR1 LGHNA, CDR2 YSLEER. V was clipped by 3 bases and J by 2 bases, with 11 bases between them. This CDR3 reads CASSQGRVPYEQYF. The CDR3 DNA reads TGCGCCAGCAGCCAGGGACGGGTTCCCTACGAGCAGTACTTC.

The chain links TRBV4-2 to TRBJ2-6; possibly TRBD2 for D (5 bases). This CDR3 comprises 16 residues. The V and J ends lost 4 bases and 4 bases respectively, with 14 bases between them. Germline-derived CDR1 and CDR2 are LGHNA and YNFKEQ. CDR3 bases: TGTGCCAGCAGCCCGACCCGGGAATCGGGGGCCAACGTCCTGACTTTC. Translation: CASSPTRESGANVLTF.

The V gene is TRBV7-3, the J gene TRBJ2-1; unclear D gene. The CDR3 length is 12 residues. Trimming left V 3 bases short and J 8 bases short, with 8 bases between. In germline, CDR1 is SGHTA, CDR2 FQGTGA. Written as DNA, the CDR3 is TGTGCCAGCAGCTTTTCGGGTGATGAGCAGTTCTTC. This translates into CASSFSGDEQFF.

The chain couples TRBV27 to TRBJ1-2; D perhaps matches TRBD1 (5 bases). With 2 bases removed from V and 7 bases from J, the gap between germline ends came to 11 bases. Per germline, CDR1 MNHEY and CDR2 SMNVEV (reference sequence). CDR3 length: 13 residues. CDR3 coding DNA: TGTGCCAGCAGTTTACATATGGGGGGTGGCTACACCTTC. Its protein product is CASSLHMGGGYTF.

The chain combines TRBV19 with TRBJ1-5; the D is unclear. CDR1 LNHDA and CDR2 SQIVND come from the germline V gene (reference sequence). V lost 6 bases, J lost 0 bases, and 12 bases lay in between. The CDR3 runs to 15 residues. The CDR3 DNA reads TGTGCCAGTAGAGAGGCAGACTATAGCAATCAGCCCCAGCATTTT. Translated: CASREADYSNQPQHF.

The chain uses TRBV7-9 and TRBJ2-7; D ambiguous. Germline V CDR1 and CDR2: SEHNR, FQNEAQ (reference sequence). The CDR3 loop spans 11 amino acids. V lost 1 base and J lost 5, with 3 bases in between. DNA for the CDR3: TGTGCCAGCAGCTTAGAAAACGAGCAGTACTTC. Its translation: CASSLENEQYF. The full variable domain, its missing parts supplied by reference TRBV7-9 and TRBJ2-7, is DTGVSQNPRHKITKRGQNVTFRCDPISEHNRLYWYRQTLGQGPEFLTYFQNEAQLEKSRLLSDRFSAERPKGSFSTLEIQRTEQGDSAMYLCASSLENEQYFGPGTRLTVT.